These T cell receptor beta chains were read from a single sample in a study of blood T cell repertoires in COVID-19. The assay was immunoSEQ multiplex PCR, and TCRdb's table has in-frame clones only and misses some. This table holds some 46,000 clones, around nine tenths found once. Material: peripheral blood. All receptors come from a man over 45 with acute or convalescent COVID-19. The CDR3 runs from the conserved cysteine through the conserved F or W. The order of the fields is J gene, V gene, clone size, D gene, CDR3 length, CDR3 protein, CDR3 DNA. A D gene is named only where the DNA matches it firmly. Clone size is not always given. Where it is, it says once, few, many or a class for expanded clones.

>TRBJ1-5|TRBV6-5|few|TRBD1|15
CASRGTGDTVGPQHF
TGTGCCAGCAGGGGGACAGGGGATACCGTTGGGCCCCAGCATTTT
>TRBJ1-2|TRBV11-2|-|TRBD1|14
CASSLGTGFYGYTF
TGTGCCAGCAGCTTAGGGACAGGGTTCTATGGCTACACCTTC
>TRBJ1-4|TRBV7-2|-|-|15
CASSPPGGPGEKLFF
TGTGCCAGCAGCCCCCCCGGGGGGCCGGGAGAAAAACTGTTTTTT
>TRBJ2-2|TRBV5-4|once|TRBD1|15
CASSFFDRDTGELFF
TGTGCCAGCAGCTTTTTCGACAGGGACACCGGGGAGCTGTTTTTT
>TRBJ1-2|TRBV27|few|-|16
CASSFSGGLGGYGYTF
TGTGCCAGCAGTTTCTCGGGGGGCCTGGGGGGCTATGGCTACACCTTC
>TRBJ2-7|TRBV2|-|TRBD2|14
CASSVSGVHYEQYF
TGTGCCAGCAGTGTTAGCGGGGTCCACTACGAGCAGTACTTC
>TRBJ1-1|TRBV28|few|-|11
CASSWAAEAFF
TGTGCCAGCAGTTGGGCTGCTGAAGCTTTCTTT
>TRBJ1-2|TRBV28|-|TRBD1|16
CATDQFSSGGLYGYTF
TGTGCCACTGACCAGTTCTCCTCAGGGGGTCTCTATGGCTACACCTTC
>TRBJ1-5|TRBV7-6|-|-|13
CALAGTSHQPQHF
TGTGCCCTCGCAGGAACAAGCCATCAGCCCCAGCATTTT
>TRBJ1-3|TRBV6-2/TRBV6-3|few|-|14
CASSTPGSGNTIYF
TGTGCCAGCAGTACCCCAGGGTCTGGAAACACCATATATTTT
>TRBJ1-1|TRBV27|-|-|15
CASSPQALKDTEAFF
TGTGCCAGCAGTCCCCAGGCCCTCAAGGACACTGAAGCTTTCTTT
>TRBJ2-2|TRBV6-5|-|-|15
CASSYFSTPTGELFF
TGTGCCAGCAGTTACTTTTCAACACCCACCGGGGAGCTGTTTTTT
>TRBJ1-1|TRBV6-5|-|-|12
CASSRDFTEAFF
TGTGCCAGCAGCCGGGACTTCACTGAAGCTTTCTTT
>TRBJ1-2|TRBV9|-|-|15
CASSVGPSGNYGYTF
TGTGCCAGCAGCGTAGGTCCGTCAGGGAACTATGGCTACACCTTC
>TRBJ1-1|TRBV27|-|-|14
CASSLGGRATEAFF
TGTGCCAGCAGTTTAGGAGGGCGAGCCACTGAAGCTTTCTTT
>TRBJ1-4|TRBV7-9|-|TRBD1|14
CASSRQGANEKLFF
TGTGCCAGCAGCCGACAGGGCGCTAATGAAAAACTGTTTTTT
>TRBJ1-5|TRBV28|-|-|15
CASSRRAGSNQPQHF
TGTGCCAGCAGTCGACGGGCGGGTAGCAATCAGCCCCAGCATTTT
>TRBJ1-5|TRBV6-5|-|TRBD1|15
CASTRTGEGNQPQHF
TGTGCCAGCACCCGGACAGGGGAAGGCAATCAGCCCCAGCATTTT
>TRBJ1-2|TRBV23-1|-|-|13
CASSHNTNYGYTF
TGCGCCAGCAGTCATAACACTAACTATGGCTACACCTTC
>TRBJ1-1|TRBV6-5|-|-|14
CASSYLATYTEAFF
TGTGCCAGCAGTTATCTTGCGACATACACTGAAGCTTTCTTT
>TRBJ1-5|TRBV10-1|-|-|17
CASRSQGFGYSNQPQHF
TGCGCCAGCAGAAGCCAGGGATTCGGTTATAGCAATCAGCCCCAGCATTTT
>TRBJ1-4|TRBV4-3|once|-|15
CASSQGNREGEKLFF
TGCGCCAGCAGCCAAGGGAACAGGGAAGGCGAAAAACTGTTTTTT
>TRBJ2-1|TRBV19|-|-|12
CASSIRAGEQFF
TGTGCCAGTAGTATACGAGCGGGTGAGCAGTTCTTC
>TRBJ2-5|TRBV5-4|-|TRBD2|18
CASSLGTSGGRAEETQYF
TGTGCCAGCAGCTTGGGGACTAGCGGGGGTAGAGCAGAAGAGACCCAGTACTTC
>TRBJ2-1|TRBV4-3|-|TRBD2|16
CASSQNLGGTYNEQFF
TGCGCCAGCAGCCAAAATCTCGGGGGGACCTACAATGAGCAGTTCTTC
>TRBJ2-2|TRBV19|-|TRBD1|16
CASRETGGSGSGELFF
TGTGCCAGTAGAGAAACAGGGGGCTCAGGATCCGGGGAGCTGTTTTTT
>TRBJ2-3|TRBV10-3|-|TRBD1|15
CAISEKTGASDTQYF
TGTGCCATCAGTGAGAAGACAGGGGCATCAGATACGCAGTATTTT
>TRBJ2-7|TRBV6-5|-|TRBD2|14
CASSYSREGYEQYF
TGTGCCAGCAGTTACTCGCGGGAGGGTTACGAGCAGTACTTC
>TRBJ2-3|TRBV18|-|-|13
CASSPAVTDTQYF
TGTGCCAGCTCACCTGCGGTGACGGATACGCAGTATTTT
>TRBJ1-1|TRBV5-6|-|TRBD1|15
CASSLVGQGWGEAFF
TGTGCCAGCAGCTTGGTGGGACAGGGGTGGGGTGAAGCTTTCTTT
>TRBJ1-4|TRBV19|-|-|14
CASSEATGNEKLFF
TGTGCCAGTAGTGAGGCTACCGGTAATGAAAAACTGTTTTTT
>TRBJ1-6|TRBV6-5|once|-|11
CASGGDSPLHF
TGTGCCAGCGGGGGGGATTCACCCCTCCACTTT
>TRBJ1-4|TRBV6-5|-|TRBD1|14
CASGRDREYEKLFF
TGTGCCAGCGGCCGGGACAGGGAATATGAAAAACTGTTTTTT
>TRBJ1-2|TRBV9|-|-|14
CASSVVAGDAGYTF
TGTGCCAGCAGCGTAGTGGCAGGGGATGCTGGCTACACCTTC
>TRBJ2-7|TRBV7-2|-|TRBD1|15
CASSFGTGGPYEQYF
TGTGCCAGCAGCTTCGGGACAGGGGGTCCCTACGAGCAGTACTTC
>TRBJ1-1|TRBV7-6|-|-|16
CASSSSTGLMNTEAFF
TGTGCCAGCAGCTCCTCGACAGGCTTAATGAACACTGAAGCTTTCTTT
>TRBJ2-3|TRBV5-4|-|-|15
CASSDEIQSTDTQYF
TGTGCCAGCAGCGACGAAATACAGAGCACAGATACGCAGTATTTT
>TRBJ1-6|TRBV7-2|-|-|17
CASSLFSQGLEYSPLHF
TGTGCCAGCAGCTTATTTTCTCAGGGGTTAGAATATTCACCCCTCCACTTT
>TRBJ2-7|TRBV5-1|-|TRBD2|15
CASRQSSGKSYEQYF
TGCGCCAGCAGACAATCTAGCGGGAAGTCCTACGAGCAGTACTTC
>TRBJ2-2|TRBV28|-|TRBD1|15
CASRLGTGETGELFF
TGTGCCAGTCGGCTTGGGACAGGGGAGACCGGGGAGCTGTTTTTT
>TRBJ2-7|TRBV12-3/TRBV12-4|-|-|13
CASSFHRAYEQYF
TGTGCCAGCAGTTTTCACAGAGCCTACGAGCAGTACTTC
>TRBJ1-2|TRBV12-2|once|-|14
CASRLGQGAYGYTF
TGTGCAAGTCGCTTGGGACAGGGGGCCTATGGCTACACCTTC
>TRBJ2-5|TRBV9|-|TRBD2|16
CASSEGQRGSQETQYF
TGTGCCAGCAGCGAGGGGCAGCGGGGGTCTCAAGAGACCCAGTACTTC
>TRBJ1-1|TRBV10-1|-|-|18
CASKTLRGQGRENTEAFF
TGCGCCAGCAAAACCTTAAGGGGCCAGGGCAGAGAAAACACTGAAGCTTTCTTT
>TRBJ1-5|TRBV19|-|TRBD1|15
CASSWRDRGNQPQHF
TGTGCCAGTAGTTGGAGGGACAGGGGGAATCAGCCCCAGCATTTT
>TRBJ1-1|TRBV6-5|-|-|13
CASTPDRTREAFF
TGTGCCAGCACCCCAGACAGGACGAGAGAAGCTTTCTTT
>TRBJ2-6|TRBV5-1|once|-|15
CASSLGQSGANVLTF
TGCGCCAGCAGCTTGGGACAGTCTGGGGCCAACGTCCTGACTTTC
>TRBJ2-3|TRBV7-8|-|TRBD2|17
CASSLAVRSGRTDTQYF
TGTGCCAGCAGCTTAGCGGTGCGGAGCGGGAGGACAGATACGCAGTATTTT
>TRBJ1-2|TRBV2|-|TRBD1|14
CASSESRGESGYTF
TGTGCCAGCAGTGAATCCAGGGGGGAGAGTGGCTACACCTTC
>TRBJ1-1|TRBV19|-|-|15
CASSINPRGNGEAFF
TGTGCCAGTAGTATAAACCCGAGAGGGAACGGTGAAGCTTTCTTT
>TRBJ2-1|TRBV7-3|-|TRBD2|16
CASSKTGLAGLSEQFF
TGTGCCAGCAGCAAAACGGGACTAGCGGGATTAAGTGAGCAGTTCTTC
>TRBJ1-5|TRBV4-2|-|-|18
CASSQDQATLGGNQPQHF
TGTGCCAGCAGCCAAGATCAAGCGACCCTTGGTGGTAATCAGCCCCAGCATTTT
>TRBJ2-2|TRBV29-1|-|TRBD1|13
CSVGGTGGGELFF
TGCAGCGTTGGGGGGACAGGGGGCGGGGAGCTGTTTTTT
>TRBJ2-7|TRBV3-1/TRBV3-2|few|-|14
CASSHSRGNYEQYF
TGTGCCAGCAGCCATAGCAGGGGCAATTACGAGCAGTACTTC
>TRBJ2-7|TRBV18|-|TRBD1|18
CASSPVGTGVPSSYEQYF
TGTGCCAGCTCACCAGTCGGGACAGGGGTTCCTAGCTCCTACGAGCAGTACTTC
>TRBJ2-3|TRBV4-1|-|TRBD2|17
CASSQLPLAGNTDTQYF
TGCGCCAGCAGCCAATTACCACTAGCGGGGAACACAGATACGCAGTATTTT
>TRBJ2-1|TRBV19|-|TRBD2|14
CASSKREGLSEQFF
TGTGCCAGTAGTAAGCGGGAGGGCCTTAGTGAGCAGTTCTTC
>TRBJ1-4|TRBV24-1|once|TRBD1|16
CATSVPTGGGTEKLFF
TGTGCCACCAGTGTCCCTACAGGGGGGGGGACGGAAAAACTGTTTTTT